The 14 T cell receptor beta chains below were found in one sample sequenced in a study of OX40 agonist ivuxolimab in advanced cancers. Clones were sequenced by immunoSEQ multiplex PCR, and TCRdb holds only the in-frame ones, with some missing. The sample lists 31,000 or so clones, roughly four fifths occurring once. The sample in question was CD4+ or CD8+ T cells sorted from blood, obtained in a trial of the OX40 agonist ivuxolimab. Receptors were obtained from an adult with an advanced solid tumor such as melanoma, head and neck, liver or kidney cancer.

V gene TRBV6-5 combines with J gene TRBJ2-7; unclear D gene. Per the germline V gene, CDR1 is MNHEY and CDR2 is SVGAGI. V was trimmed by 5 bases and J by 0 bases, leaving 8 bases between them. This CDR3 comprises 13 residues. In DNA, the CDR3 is TGTGCCAGCAGTAGAGCAGACTCCTACGAGCAGTACTTC. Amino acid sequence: CASSRADSYEQYF.

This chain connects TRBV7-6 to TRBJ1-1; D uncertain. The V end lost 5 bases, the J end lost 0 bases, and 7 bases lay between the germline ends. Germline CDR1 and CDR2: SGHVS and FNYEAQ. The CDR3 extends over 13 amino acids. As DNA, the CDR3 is TGTGCCAGCAGCCTTCGCCTGAACACTGAAGCTTTCTTT. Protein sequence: CASSLRLNTEAFF. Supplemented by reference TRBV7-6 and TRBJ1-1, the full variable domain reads GAGVSQSPRYKVTKRGQDVALRCDPISGHVSLYWYRQALGQGPEFLTYFNYEAQQDKSGLPNDRFSAERPEGSISTLTIQRTEQRDSAMYRCASSLRLNTEAFFGQGTRLTVV.

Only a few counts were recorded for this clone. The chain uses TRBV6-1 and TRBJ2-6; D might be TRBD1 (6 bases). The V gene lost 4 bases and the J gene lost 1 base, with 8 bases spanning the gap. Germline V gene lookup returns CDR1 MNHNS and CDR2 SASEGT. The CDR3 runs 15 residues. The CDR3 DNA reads TGTGCCAGCAGTGGACAGGATTCTGGGGCCAACGTCCTGACTTTC. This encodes CASSGQDSGANVLTF.

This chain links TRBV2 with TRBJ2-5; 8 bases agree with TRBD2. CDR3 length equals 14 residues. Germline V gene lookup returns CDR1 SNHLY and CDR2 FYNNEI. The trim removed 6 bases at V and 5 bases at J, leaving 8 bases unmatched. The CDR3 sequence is CASRPRTSLETQYF. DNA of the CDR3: TGTGCCAGCAGGCCCAGGACTAGCCTCGAGACCCAGTACTTC.

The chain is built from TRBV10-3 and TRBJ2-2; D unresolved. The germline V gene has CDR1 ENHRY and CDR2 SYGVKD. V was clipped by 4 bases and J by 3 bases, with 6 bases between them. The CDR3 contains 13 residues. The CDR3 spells CAISAGHTGELFF. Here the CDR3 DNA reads TGTGCCATCAGTGCTGGGCACACCGGGGAGCTGTTTTTT.

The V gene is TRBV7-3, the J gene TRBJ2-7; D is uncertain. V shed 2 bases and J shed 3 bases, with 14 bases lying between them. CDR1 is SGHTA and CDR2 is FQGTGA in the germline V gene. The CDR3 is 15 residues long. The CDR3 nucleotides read TGTGCCAGCAGCTTAGGTCCCTCGGCCAACTACGAGCAGTACTTC. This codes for CASSLGPSANYEQYF.

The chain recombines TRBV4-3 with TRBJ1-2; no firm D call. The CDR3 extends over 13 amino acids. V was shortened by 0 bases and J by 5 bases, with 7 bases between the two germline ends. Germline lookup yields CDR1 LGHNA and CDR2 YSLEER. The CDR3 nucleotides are TGCGCCAGCAGCCAAGATAGGCGGTATGGCTACACCTTC. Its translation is CASSQDRRYGYTF.

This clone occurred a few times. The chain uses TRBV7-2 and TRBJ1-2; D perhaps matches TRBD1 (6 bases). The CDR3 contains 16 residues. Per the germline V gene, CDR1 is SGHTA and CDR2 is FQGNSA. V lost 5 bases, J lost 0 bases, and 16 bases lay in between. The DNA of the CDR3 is TGTGCCAGCAGCCCGGGAACAGGGCTAGCTAACTATGGCTACACCTTC. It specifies CASSPGTGLANYGYTF.

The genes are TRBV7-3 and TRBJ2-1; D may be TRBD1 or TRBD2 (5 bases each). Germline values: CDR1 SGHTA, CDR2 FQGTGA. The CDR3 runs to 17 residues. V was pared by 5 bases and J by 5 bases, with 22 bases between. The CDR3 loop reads CASSRSPGAGTNNEQFF. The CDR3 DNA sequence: TGTGCCAGCAGCCGATCGCCCGGGGCAGGTACTAACAATGAGCAGTTCTTC.

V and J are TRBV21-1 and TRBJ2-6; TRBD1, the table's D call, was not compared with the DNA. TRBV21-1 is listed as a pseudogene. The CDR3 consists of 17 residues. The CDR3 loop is CASSKVRQLSGANVLTF. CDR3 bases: TGTGCCAGCAGCAAAGTTAGACAGCTCTCTGGGGCCAACGTCCTGACTTTC.

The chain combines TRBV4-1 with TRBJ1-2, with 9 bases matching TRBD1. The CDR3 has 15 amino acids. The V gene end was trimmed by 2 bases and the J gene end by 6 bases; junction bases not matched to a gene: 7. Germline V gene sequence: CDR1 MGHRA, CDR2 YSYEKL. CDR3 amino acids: CASSQSYRGQDGYTF. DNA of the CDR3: TGCGCCAGCAGCCAATCTTACAGGGGGCAAGATGGCTACACCTTC.

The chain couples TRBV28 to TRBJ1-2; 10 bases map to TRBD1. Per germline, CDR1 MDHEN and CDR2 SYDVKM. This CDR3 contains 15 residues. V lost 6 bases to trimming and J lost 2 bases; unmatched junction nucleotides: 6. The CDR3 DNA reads TGTGCCAGCAGACTGACAGGGGGCCTAAACTATGGCTACACCTTC. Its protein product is CASRLTGGLNYGYTF.

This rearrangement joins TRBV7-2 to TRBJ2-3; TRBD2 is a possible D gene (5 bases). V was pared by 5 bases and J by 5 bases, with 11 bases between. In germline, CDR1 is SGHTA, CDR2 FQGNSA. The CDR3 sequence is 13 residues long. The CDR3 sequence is CASSLTRGDTQYF. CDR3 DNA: TGTGCCAGCAGCCTCACTCGGGGAGATACGCAGTATTTT.

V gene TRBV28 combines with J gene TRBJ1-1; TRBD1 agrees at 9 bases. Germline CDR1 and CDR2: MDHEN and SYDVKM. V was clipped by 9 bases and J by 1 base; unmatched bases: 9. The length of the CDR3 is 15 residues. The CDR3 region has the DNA TGTGCCAGTCAAACAGGGGGCAGGCGGAACACTGAAGCTTTCTTT. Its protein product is CASQTGGRRNTEAFF.